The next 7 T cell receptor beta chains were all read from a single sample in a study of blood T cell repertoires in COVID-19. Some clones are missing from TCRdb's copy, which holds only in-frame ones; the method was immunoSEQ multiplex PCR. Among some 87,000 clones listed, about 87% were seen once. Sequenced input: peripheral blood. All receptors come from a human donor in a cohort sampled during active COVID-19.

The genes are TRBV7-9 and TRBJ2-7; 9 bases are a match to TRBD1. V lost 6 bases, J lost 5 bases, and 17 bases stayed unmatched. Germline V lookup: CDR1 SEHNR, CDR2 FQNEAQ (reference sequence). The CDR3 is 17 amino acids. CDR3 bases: TGTGCCAGCAGGCACAGAGACCGGGGACAGGGAATAGACGAGCAGTACTTC. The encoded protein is CASRHRDRGQGIDEQYF.

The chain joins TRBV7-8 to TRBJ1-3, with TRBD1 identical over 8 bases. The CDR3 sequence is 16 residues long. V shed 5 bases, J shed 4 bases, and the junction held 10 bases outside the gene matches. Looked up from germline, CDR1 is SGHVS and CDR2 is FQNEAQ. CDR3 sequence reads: CASSTVKTGAGNTIYF. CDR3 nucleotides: TGTGCCAGCAGCACAGTAAAGACAGGGGCAGGAAACACCATATATTTT.

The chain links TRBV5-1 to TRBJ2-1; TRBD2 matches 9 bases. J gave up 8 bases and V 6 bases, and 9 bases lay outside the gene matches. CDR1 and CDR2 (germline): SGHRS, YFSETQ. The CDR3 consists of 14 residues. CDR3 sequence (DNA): TGCGCCAGCATGGAGCGGGGGGCCTCAGATGAGCAGTTCTTC. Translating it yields CASMERGASDEQFF.

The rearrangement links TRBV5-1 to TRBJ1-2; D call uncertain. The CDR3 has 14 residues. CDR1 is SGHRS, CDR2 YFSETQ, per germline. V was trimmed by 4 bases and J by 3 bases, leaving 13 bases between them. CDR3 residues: CASSETPGDYGYTF. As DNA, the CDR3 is TGCGCCAGCAGCGAGACCCCCGGGGACTATGGCTACACCTTC.

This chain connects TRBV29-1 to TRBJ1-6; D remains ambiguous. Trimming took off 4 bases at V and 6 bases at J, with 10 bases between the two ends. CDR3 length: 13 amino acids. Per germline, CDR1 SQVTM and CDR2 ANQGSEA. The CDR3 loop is CSVAVGSNSPLHF. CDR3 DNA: TGCAGCGTTGCAGTGGGGAGTAATTCACCCCTCCACTTT.

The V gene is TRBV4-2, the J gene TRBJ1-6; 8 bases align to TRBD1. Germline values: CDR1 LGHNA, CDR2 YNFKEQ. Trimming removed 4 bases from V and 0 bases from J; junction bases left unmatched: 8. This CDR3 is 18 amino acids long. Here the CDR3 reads CASSPKADRVSYNSPLHF. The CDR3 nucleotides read TGTGCCAGCAGCCCCAAGGCGGACAGGGTCTCCTATAATTCACCCCTCCACTTT.

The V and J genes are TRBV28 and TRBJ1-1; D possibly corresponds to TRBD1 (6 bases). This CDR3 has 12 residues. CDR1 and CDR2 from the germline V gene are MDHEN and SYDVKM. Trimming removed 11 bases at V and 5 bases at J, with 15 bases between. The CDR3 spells CASGGGRTEAFF. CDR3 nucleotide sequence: TGTGCCTCCGGGGGGGGGCGTACTGAAGCTTTCTTT.